A selection of T cell receptor beta chains follows, all from one sample in a study of blood T cell repertoires in COVID-19. Sequencing was performed with immunoSEQ multiplex PCR; in TCRdb, only in-frame clones are kept and a portion is missing. The data contain 350,000 to 400,000 clones, roughly 89% of them singletons. Sequencing used PBMCs or T cells enriched from blood (not recorded which). These receptors were collected from a woman aged 25 to 45 who had recovered from COVID-19. Each CDR3 is given with its conserved first and last residue.

V: TRBV3-1/TRBV3-2
J: TRBJ1-1
CDR3: CASSPILDRLPNTEAFF

V: TRBV7-9
J: TRBJ2-7
CDR3: CASSPRRLAGGSGRFEQYF

V: TRBV9
J: TRBJ1-3
CDR3: CASSVVPGIGNTIYF

V: TRBV4-3
J: TRBJ1-2
CDR3: CASSQLGQLYGYTF

V: TRBV7-2
J: TRBJ1-1
CDR3: CASSDQGPEAFF

V: TRBV12-3/TRBV12-4
J: TRBJ2-7
CDR3: CASSPPVIYEQYF

V: TRBV7-2
J: TRBJ2-1
CDR3: CASSLDRGPRQFF

V: TRBV5-1
J: TRBJ2-7
CDR3: CASMTGGTAEQYF

V: TRBV25-1
J: TRBJ2-7
CDR3: CASSGRAMGEQYF

V: TRBV7-6
J: TRBJ2-3
CDR3: CASSSIAQPSTDTQYF

V: TRBV12-3/TRBV12-4
J: TRBJ1-2
CDR3: CASLGTWAGYTF

V: TRBV7-9
J: TRBJ2-1
CDR3: CASSLSVSSYNEQFF

V: TRBV2
J: TRBJ1-3
CDR3: CASSRGTGNTIYF

V: TRBV7-2
J: TRBJ2-1
CDR3: CASSLAGALNEQFF

V: TRBV3-1/TRBV3-2
J: TRBJ1-5
CDR3: CASRRRDRGYQPQHF

V: TRBV7-9
J: TRBJ1-2
CDR3: CASSGTGGIDYGYTF

V: TRBV2
J: TRBJ1-6
CDR3: CASVYRQGNSPLHF

V: TRBV15
J: TRBJ1-4
CDR3: CATNSGTGDEKLFF

V: TRBV2
J: TRBJ1-5
CDR3: CASRRLANQPQHF

V: TRBV5-4
J: TRBJ2-3
CDR3: CASSVPDTDTQYF

V: TRBV6-5
J: TRBJ1-1
CDR3: CASKQGSTEAFF

V: TRBV6-5
J: TRBJ2-7
CDR3: CASGGRAAKQYF

V: TRBV4-1
J: TRBJ2-5
CDR3: CASSQNSLATQYF

V: TRBV2
J: TRBJ1-5
CDR3: CASSTPTENGLTQHF

V: TRBV30
J: TRBJ2-7
CDR3: CAWSPRASYEQYF

V: TRBV27
J: TRBJ2-2
CDR3: CASSSSGELFF

V: TRBV24-1
J: TRBJ2-2
CDR3: CATSDSRWGSGNTGELFF